Listed here are 25 T cell receptor beta chains from one sample, sequenced in a study of T cells after posttransplantation cyclophosphamide. Sequencing was performed with immunoSEQ multiplex PCR; in TCRdb, only in-frame clones are kept and a portion is missing. Of tens of thousands of clones in the sample, approximately 76% are singletons; the top ten hold about 0.71%. The sample was memory CD4+ T cells sorted from PBMCs. The receptor source for this set is a woman in her fifties or sixties in good health, CMV-negative, and a related stem cell transplant donor.

The chain couples TRBV7-9 to TRBJ2-1; 7 nucleotides match TRBD2. The germline CDR1 and CDR2 sequences are SEHNR and FQNEAQ (reference sequence). The CDR3 totals 14 residues. Trimming at V came to 2 bases and at J to 4 bases, leaving 2 bases not matched to a gene. This chain's CDR3 is CASSLTSEYNEQFF. In DNA form, the CDR3 reads TGTGCCAGCAGCTTAACTAGCGAGTACAATGAGCAGTTCTTC. Complete variable domain (other parts from reference TRBV7-9 and TRBJ2-1): DTGVSQNPRHKITKRGQNVTFRCDPISEHNRLYWYRQTLGQGPEFLTYFQNEAQLEKSRLLSDRFSAERPKGSFSTLEIQRTEQGDSAMYLCASSLTSEYNEQFFGPGTRLTVL.

The rearrangement links TRBV6-6 to TRBJ2-2; 11 bases are shared with TRBD2. The junction had 7 bases not matched to a gene; V was cut back by 7 bases and J by 3 bases. Per the germline V gene, CDR1 is MNHNY and CDR2 is SVGAGI (reference sequence). The CDR3 is 16 amino acids. CDR3 sequence: CASTKGTSGHTGELFF. CDR3 sequence (DNA): TGTGCCAGCACAAAAGGGACTAGCGGACACACCGGGGAGCTGTTTTTT.

J is TRBJ2-5 and V is TRBV7-3, with 7 bases aligning to TRBD2. CDR1 and CDR2 (germline): SGHTA, FQGTGA. The length of the CDR3 is 13 residues. With 5 bases clipped from V and 3 bases from J, the junction kept 3 bases outside the gene matches. The CDR3 DNA reads TGTGCCAGCAGCCCGCTAGCGGAAGAGACCCAGTACTTC. Its protein is CASSPLAEETQYF.

This clone appeared a single time. This chain links TRBV27 with TRBJ1-2; no reliable D call. Germline lookup yields CDR1 MNHEY and CDR2 SMNVEV (reference sequence). The germline V and J ends were trimmed by 4 bases and 7 bases, with 13 bases remaining between them. The CDR3 covers 13 residues. The CDR3 here is CASSSGLGRGYTF. CDR3 in DNA: TGTGCCAGCAGTTCGGGATTGGGTCGTGGCTACACCTTC.

This rearrangement joins TRBV28 to TRBJ2-1; a weak D match, TRBD1 (5 bases). This CDR3 comprises 16 residues. The germline V gene encodes CDR1 MDHEN and CDR2 SYDVKM. Trimming pared 1 base from V and 4 bases from J, leaving 14 bases between. CDR3 in amino acids: CASSLFVLGAYNEQFF. DNA of the CDR3: TGTGCCAGCAGTTTATTCGTGCTAGGGGCATACAATGAGCAGTTCTTC.

In regard to this clone: One junction end does not reproduce the germline sequence, and a read error may be involved. The chain employs TRBV9 and TRBJ2-1; D remains ambiguous. Germline CDR1 is SGDLS and CDR2 is YYNGEE. The CDR3 covers 12 residues. CDR3 amino acids: CASSVGYSEQFF. The CDR3 DNA follows: TGTGCCAGCAGCGTAGGGTACAGTGAGCAGTTCTTC.

This rearrangement joins TRBV19 to TRBJ1-5, with D maybe TRBD1 (5 bases). This CDR3 spans 13 amino acids. The V gene's germline CDR1 is LNHDA and CDR2 SQIVND (reference sequence). Trimming pared 0 bases from V and 8 bases from J, leaving 8 bases between. The DNA for the CDR3 is TGTGCCAGTAGTATAGACAGGGCGAAGCCCCAGCATTTT. Residues: CASSIDRAKPQHF.

The chain couples TRBV28 to TRBJ2-3, with TRBD2 matching 12 bases. The CDR3 has 16 amino acids. V lost 3 bases and J lost 3; bases outside the gene matches: 4. Germline V gene lookup returns CDR1 MDHEN and CDR2 SYDVKM. CDR3 bases: TGTGCCAGCAGTTTTGCTAGCGGGAGGGGGACAGATACGCAGTATTTT. Residues: CASSFASGRGTDTQYF.

This rearrangement joins TRBV2 to TRBJ1-1, with D possibly being TRBD1 (5 bases). The CDR3 extends over 12 amino acids. Germline loops: CDR1 SNHLY, CDR2 FYNNEI. Trimming shortened V by 8 bases and J by 1 base, and 8 bases separated the two germline ends. This chain's CDR3 is CASGGGNTEAFF. CDR3 nucleotide sequence: TGTGCCAGCGGGGGGGGGAACACTGAAGCTTTCTTT.

This clone turned up a few times. The chain joins TRBV27 to TRBJ2-2; a possible D gene is TRBD1 (5 bases). The CDR3 is 16 residues long. From germline, CDR1 is MNHEY and CDR2 SMNVEV (reference sequence). V lost 3 bases and J 3 bases, leaving 14 bases between the germline ends. CDR3 in DNA: TGTGCCAGCAGTTTCTCAGGGCAGATTGACACCGGGGAGCTGTTTTTT. Translation: CASSFSGQIDTGELFF.

The genes are TRBV7-2 and TRBJ2-5; D possibly corresponds to TRBD2 (5 bases). The germline CDR1 and CDR2 sequences are SGHTA and FQGNSA. V lost 6 bases and J 4 bases, leaving 12 bases between the germline ends. This CDR3 is built from 13 residues. The CDR3 is CASRPGAGETQYF. The DNA of the CDR3 is TGTGCCAGCAGACCCGGCGCGGGAGAGACCCAGTACTTC.

This clone was seen only a few times. The chain couples TRBV29-1 to TRBJ1-6; no definite D call. V was clipped by 5 bases and J by 7 bases, with 21 bases between them. From germline, CDR1 is SQVTM and CDR2 ANQGSEA. The length of the CDR3 is 16 residues. Written as DNA, the CDR3 is TGCAGCGTTCCCGTCGGAGAGGGATCGAGAAATTCACCCCTCCACTTT. This codes for CSVPVGEGSRNSPLHF.

V is TRBV19 and J is TRBJ1-2; the match to TRBD1 covers 7 bases. Losses at the gene ends were 6 bases for V and 5 bases for J; bases not matched to a gene: 6. Germline CDR1 and CDR2: LNHDA and SQIVND (reference sequence). The CDR3 has 13 residues. The CDR3 sequence: CASSPGQKYGYTF. CDR3 bases: TGTGCCAGTAGCCCGGGACAGAAATATGGCTACACCTTC.

V gene TRBV2 combines with J gene TRBJ1-2; the match to TRBD1 covers 8 bases. The CDR3 sequence is 16 residues long. Germline loops: CDR1 SNHLY, CDR2 FYNNEI. The trim removed 6 bases at V and 1 base at J, leaving 10 bases unmatched. CDR3 protein: CASSALRDRINYGYTF. CDR3 in DNA: TGTGCCAGCAGCGCCCTAAGGGACAGGATTAACTATGGCTACACCTTC.

This rearrangement joins TRBV7-2 to TRBJ2-1; TRBD1 matches at 7 bases. The J segment lost 0 bases and the V segment lost 5 bases, leaving 10 bases of the junction unmatched. CDR3 length: 17 amino acids. The germline gives CDR1 SGHTA, CDR2 FQGNSA. The CDR3 here is CASSVNRGQSSYNEQFF. Written as DNA, the CDR3 is TGTGCCAGCAGCGTCAACAGGGGCCAGAGCTCCTACAATGAGCAGTTCTTC.

In its sample, this clone is medium-sized. This chain joins TRBV6-5 and TRBJ2-7, with no clear D. Trimming shortened V by 3 bases and J by 7 bases, and 13 bases separated the two germline ends. This CDR3 comprises 13 residues. Germline V gives CDR1 MNHEY, CDR2 SVGAGI. The CDR3 loop is CASSYGRTGEQYF. The CDR3 nucleotides read TGTGCCAGCAGTTATGGCCGAACGGGTGAGCAGTACTTC.

Notes on this clone: One junction end disagrees with the germline gene, perhaps due to a read error. The rearrangement joins TRBV5-4 to TRBJ2-3, with no clear D. The CDR3 has 13 amino acids. Germline V gives CDR1 SGHNT, CDR2 YYREEE (reference sequence). The CDR3 sequence: CASSQDPRSTQYF. Here the CDR3 DNA reads TGCGCCAGCAGCCAAGATCCTCGGAGCACGCAGTATTTT.

The V call is TRBV5-1, the J call TRBJ2-2, with 10 bases identical to TRBD2. This CDR3 is built from 15 residues. Germline CDR1 is SGHRS and CDR2 is YFSETQ. The V segment lost 2 bases and the J segment 4 bases; nucleotides outside the gene matches: 2. CDR3 sequence reads: CASSFTSGATGELFF. Written as DNA, the CDR3 is TGCGCCAGCAGCTTTACTAGCGGGGCCACCGGGGAGCTGTTTTTT. Looking up the rest from reference TRBV5-1 and TRBJ2-2 gives the full variable domain: KAGVTQTPRYLIKTRGQQVTLSCSPISGHRSVSWYQQTPGQGLQFLFEYFSETQRNKGNFPGRFSGRQFSNSRSEMNVSTLELGDSALYLCASSFTSGATGELFFGEGSRLTVL.

This clone came up a few times. The chain has TRBV4-1 and TRBJ2-1; 9 bases fit TRBD2. The CDR3 contains 13 residues. J gave up 10 bases and V 1 base, and 2 bases lay outside the gene matches. Germline lookup yields CDR1 MGHRA and CDR2 YSYEKL. The CDR3 loop reads CASSQGSGREQFF. As DNA, the CDR3 is TGCGCCAGCAGCCAAGGGAGCGGGAGGGAGCAGTTCTTC.

The V and J genes are TRBV5-1 and TRBJ1-1; D not resolved. Germline loops: CDR1 SGHRS, CDR2 YFSETQ. Trimming pared 0 bases from V and 4 bases from J, leaving 13 bases between. CDR3 length: 15 amino acids. CDR3 sequence reads: CASSLDLPRGTEAFF. In DNA form, the CDR3 reads TGCGCCAGCAGCTTGGATCTCCCCCGCGGCACTGAAGCTTTCTTT.

The gene calls are TRBV5-1 and TRBJ2-7; a weak D match, TRBD1 (6 bases). Germline V gene sequence: CDR1 SGHRS, CDR2 YFSETQ. CDR3 length equals 11 residues. The DNA of the CDR3 is TGCGCTTCGAAGGGGGAGTACGAGCAGTACTTC. It yields the protein CASKGEYEQYF.

The rearrangement joins TRBV27 to TRBJ1-3; a possible D gene is TRBD1 (6 bases). Germline V CDR1 and CDR2: MNHEY, SMNVEV (reference sequence). CDR3 length: 19 residues. V lost 0 bases and J 5 bases, leaving 23 bases between the germline ends. The CDR3, as DNA: TGTGCCAGCAGTTTATCGGCCCCCGGGGGGCGTCCAACTAGAAACACCATATATTTT. It encodes CASSLSAPGGRPTRNTIYF.

The J gene is TRBJ1-2, the V gene TRBV11-1; no reliable D call. The V end lost 4 bases, the J end lost 0 bases, and 15 bases lay between the germline ends. Per the germline V gene, CDR1 is SGHAT and CDR2 is FQDESV (reference sequence). This CDR3 spans 16 amino acids. CDR3 amino acids: CASSSAGRDTNYGYTF. CDR3 sequence (DNA): TGTGCCAGCAGCTCGGCGGGAAGAGATACTAACTATGGCTACACCTTC.

This clone was picked up a small number of times. V is TRBV10-3 and J is TRBJ2-2; 11 positions match TRBD2. Germline V CDR1 and CDR2: ENHRY, SYGVKD. CDR3 size: 15 residues. J lost 5 bases, V lost 6 bases, and 5 bases had no gene match. This CDR3 reads CAISYSGGDTGELFF. The CDR3 coding sequence is TGTGCCATCAGCTATAGCGGGGGGGATACCGGGGAGCTGTTTTTT.

The chain couples TRBV2 to TRBJ2-2; a possible D gene is TRBD2 (5 bases). This CDR3 region has 14 residues. The germline CDR1 and CDR2 sequences are SNHLY and FYNNEI. Trimming stripped 2 bases from V and 3 bases from J, with 7 bases between. The CDR3 spells CASSELGDTGELFF. The CDR3 nucleotides read TGTGCCAGCAGTGAATTGGGAGACACCGGGGAGCTGTTTTTT.